This is a list of T cell receptor beta chains from one sample in a study of cytomegalovirus exposure and HLA in healthy donors. TCRdb's copy holds only in-frame clones and misses some; the assay was immunoSEQ multiplex PCR. The sample contains about 170,000 clones, around three quarters of which appear only once. Source material: PBMCs. These receptors were collected from a woman in her forties or fifties in good health and CMV-seronegative. CDR3s include the opening cysteine and the closing phenylalanine or tryptophan. The order of the fields is V gene, clone size, CDR3 length, D gene, J gene, CDR3 DNA, CDR3 protein. D genes are given only for firm matches. Size tells how often a clone was seen (once, few, many) or the class of an expanded clone, and some rows leave it out.

TRBV5-6	-	14	-	TRBJ2-2	TGTGCCAGCAGCTTGGCGCCAGACACCGGGGAGCTGTTTTTT	CASSLAPDTGELFF
TRBV5-6	-	16	-	TRBJ1-5	TGTGCCAGCAGCTGGGGTGGGGGGGGCGGGGATCAGCCCCAGCATTTT	CASSWGGGGGDQPQHF
TRBV18	-	18	TRBD2	TRBJ2-7	TGTGCCAGCTCACCACTTGGGACTAGCGGGAGTGACCTACGTGAGCAGTACTTC	CASSPLGTSGSDLREQYF
TRBV7-9	-	14	-	TRBJ1-3	TGTGCCAGCAGCCTTCAGGACTCTGGAAACACCATATATTTT	CASSLQDSGNTIYF
TRBV7-2	-	17	TRBD2	TRBJ2-7	TGTGCCAGCAGCGCCCGTCGACTAGCGGGGAGCTCCTACGAGCAGTACTTC	CASSARRLAGSSYEQYF
TRBV19	-	15	-	TRBJ2-1	TGTGCCAGTATCCAGGACGGGAACTCCTACAATGAGCAGTTCTTC	CASIQDGNSYNEQFF
TRBV5-1	-	12	-	TRBJ2-7	TGCGCCAGCAGCCCAGAAAGATACGAGCAGTACTTC	CASSPERYEQYF
TRBV11-3	-	12	-	TRBJ1-1	TGTGCCAGCAGCCCCAGGAAGCTTGAAGCTTTCTTT	CASSPRKLEAFF
TRBV7-9	-	13	TRBD1	TRBJ2-4	TGTGCCAGCAGTCCCGGGACAGGGAACATTCAGTACTTC	CASSPGTGNIQYF
TRBV7-2	few	12	-	TRBJ1-4	TGTGCCAGCAGCTGGGGAGATGAAAAACTGTTTTTT	CASSWGDEKLFF
TRBV5-1	-	14	TRBD2	TRBJ2-5	TGCGCCAGCAGCGGAAGCGGGGGGGCACAGACCCAGTACTTC	CASSGSGGAQTQYF
TRBV6-5	-	14	TRBD1	TRBJ1-6	TGTGCCAGCAGGGCGGACAGGGCCAGTTCACCCCTCCACTTT	CASRADRASSPLHF
TRBV2	-	12	TRBD1	TRBJ1-6	TGTGCCAGCGGCACAGGGGAATCACCCCTCCACTTT	CASGTGESPLHF
TRBV18	-	14	-	TRBJ1-5	TGTGCCAGCTCACCTACAGGGTGGGATCAGCCCCAGCATTTT	CASSPTGWDQPQHF
TRBV28	-	17	TRBD2	TRBJ2-3	TGTGCCAGCAGTACCCCTCTGAAACCGGGGGGGGCGGATACGCAGTATTTT	CASSTPLKPGGADTQYF
TRBV5-1	few	18	TRBD1	TRBJ1-3	TGCGCCAGCAGCCCGTCCCGGGACAGGGAAAACTCTGGAAACACCATATATTTT	CASSPSRDRENSGNTIYF
TRBV18	few	15	-	TRBJ2-7	TGTGCCAGCTCACTCACAGGGCCCCCGCGGGACGAGCAGTACTTC	CASSLTGPPRDEQYF
TRBV10-3	-	16	TRBD2	TRBJ2-5	TGTGCCATCAGGGGAGATAGCGGGGGGCAACAAGAGACCCAGTACTTC	CAIRGDSGGQQETQYF
TRBV19	-	15	-	TRBJ2-2	TGTGCCAGTTCCGGGAACAGGGCGAGCACCGGGGAGCTGTTTTTT	CASSGNRASTGELFF
TRBV27	-	16	-	TRBJ1-1	TGTGCCAGCAGTACCCCTTCCGGGACTCCAAAAACTGAAGCTTTCTTT	CASSTPSGTPKTEAFF
TRBV10-3	-	17	TRBD2	TRBJ2-1	TGCTCGAGCGGGACCCGGCGGGATGGATTCGCCTACAATGAGCAGTTCTTC	CSSGTRRDGFAYNEQFF
TRBV27	-	15	TRBD2	TRBJ2-7	TGTGCCAGCAGTGCCCTGGGTAAGCGGGGGAACGAGCAGTACTTC	CASSALGKRGNEQYF